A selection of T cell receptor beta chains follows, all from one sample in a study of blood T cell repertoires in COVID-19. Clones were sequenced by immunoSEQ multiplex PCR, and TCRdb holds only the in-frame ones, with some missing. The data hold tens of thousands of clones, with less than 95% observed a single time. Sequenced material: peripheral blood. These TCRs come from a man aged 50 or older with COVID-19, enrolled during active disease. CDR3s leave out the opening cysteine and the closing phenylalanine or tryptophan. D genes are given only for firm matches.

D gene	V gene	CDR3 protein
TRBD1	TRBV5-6	ASSPRQGGNYGYT
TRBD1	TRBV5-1	ASSWGRTGSTEAF
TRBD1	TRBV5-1	ASSFVPGQGTEAF
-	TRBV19	ASSTTSDSYQPQH
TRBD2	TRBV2	ASSVREGRYSEQF
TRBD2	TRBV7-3	ASSSRTSGGELF
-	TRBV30	AWSVLSNHQPQH
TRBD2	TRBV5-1	ASGTSDYYEQY
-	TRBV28	ASRSHRDSYEQY
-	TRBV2	ASRGPNPGELF
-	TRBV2	ASNQGSVNTEAF
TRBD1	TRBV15	ATSNGTDNTYEQY
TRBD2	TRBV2	ASSRGGTYEQY
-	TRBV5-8	ASSLGVGSQPQH
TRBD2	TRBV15	ATSMRTSGYNEQF
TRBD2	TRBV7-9	ASSRSGRPQWETQY
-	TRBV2	ASLFGLQETQY
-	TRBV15	ATSRALLEYLGNEQF
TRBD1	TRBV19	ASSRGGTGEAF
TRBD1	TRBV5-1	ASSLGVTGGAQDEKLF
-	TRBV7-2	ASSLGSYSTDTQY
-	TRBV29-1	SVGGATNEKLF
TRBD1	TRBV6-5	ASRPNRDSNSPLH
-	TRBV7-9	ASSLWGRAEETQY
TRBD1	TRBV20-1	SVYRGLEAF
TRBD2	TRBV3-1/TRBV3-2	ASSNRPGAGLAGEPGTGELF
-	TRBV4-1	ASSQVRDSAQPQH
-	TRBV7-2	ASSPGASNQPQH
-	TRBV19	ASSIGRGSNQPQH
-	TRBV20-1	SASRVAQQRTQY
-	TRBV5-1	ASSEGVTNEKLF
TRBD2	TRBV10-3	ASGTSESTDTQY
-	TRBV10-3	AISESRGDDGYT
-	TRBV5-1	ASSFPPGQGTYGYT
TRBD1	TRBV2	ASERQGINQPQH
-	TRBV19	ASSMTGGKQPQH
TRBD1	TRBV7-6	ASSKGGQNYGYT
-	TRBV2	ASSSQGGDETQY
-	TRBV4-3	ASSHRGDYNEQF
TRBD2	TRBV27	ASSEGGLAGGGLDTQY